The 14 T cell receptor beta chains below all came from one sample that was sequenced in a study of blood T cell repertoires in COVID-19. Produced via immunoSEQ multiplex PCR; TCRdb's table is partial and in-frame only. The sample includes tens of thousands of clones, more than 75% seen only once; the top ten take around 12%. Sequencing input: peripheral blood. The source of these receptors is a human donor in a cohort sampled during active COVID-19. The donor label of this sample is uncertain.

The chain couples TRBV3-1 (or the pseudogene TRBV3-2) to TRBJ1-2; D is unclear. V was cut by 4 bases and J by 1 base, with 13 bases left in between. Germline V lookup: CDR1 LGHDT, CDR2 YNNKEL (reference sequence). CDR3 length equals 15 residues. The CDR3 is CASSPHEVDNYGYTF. CDR3 bases: TGTGCCAGCAGCCCGCACGAGGTGGATAACTATGGCTACACCTTC.

The chain recombines TRBV12-5 with TRBJ2-2; TRBD1 matches 9 bases. This CDR3 comprises 15 residues. The germline V gene encodes CDR1 LGHNT and CDR2 FRNRAP. The J segment lost 6 bases and the V segment lost 1 base, leaving 3 bases of the junction unmatched. Here the CDR3 DNA reads TGTGCTAGTGGTTTGGGACAGGGGGAGGCCGGGGAGCTGTTTTTT. This gives the protein CASGLGQGEAGELFF.

This chain uses TRBV7-2 with TRBJ2-1, with 7 bases lining up with TRBD1. Germline CDR1 and CDR2: SGHTA and FQGNSA. V dropped 2 bases and J dropped 4; count of bases not matched to a gene: 5. CDR3 length equals 15 residues. The DNA of the CDR3 is TGTGCCAGCAGCTTAAGAGGGGGCCAGTACAATGAGCAGTTCTTC. This codes for CASSLRGGQYNEQFF.

The genes are TRBV5-5 and TRBJ2-7, with D possibly being TRBD1 (6 bases). The CDR3 is made up of 16 amino acids. Germline CDR1 and CDR2: SGHKS and YYEKEE (reference sequence). The V gene lost 4 bases and the J gene lost 0 bases, with 17 bases spanning the gap. CDR3 amino acids: CASSGTQGFGSYEQYF. For the CDR3, the DNA is TGTGCCAGCAGCGGAACACAGGGATTTGGCTCCTACGAGCAGTACTTC.

The chain has TRBV14 and TRBJ2-7; 12 bases align to TRBD1. This CDR3 contains 15 residues. Germline V gives CDR1 SGHDN, CDR2 FVKESK. The J segment lost 6 bases and the V segment lost 3 bases, leaving 6 bases of the junction unmatched. CDR3 residues: CASSQPGQGASEQYF. CDR3 in DNA: TGTGCCAGCAGCCAGCCGGGACAGGGGGCGAGCGAGCAGTACTTC.

This clone was picked up one time. The V and J genes are TRBV5-6 and TRBJ1-6; D gene unclear. This CDR3 spans 14 amino acids. Per the germline V gene, CDR1 is SGHDT and CDR2 is YYEEEE. Trimming removed 0 bases from V and 14 bases from J, with 15 bases in between. The DNA of the CDR3 is TGTGCCAGCAGCTTGGGCCTACTCTCGGGTGCCCTCCACTTT. Protein product: CASSLGLLSGALHF.

The chain couples TRBV6-1 to TRBJ2-7; weak D call: TRBD2 (6 bases). The CDR3 is made up of 15 amino acids. Between the trimmed V and J ends, which lost 2 bases and 3 bases, there was a span of 14 bases. Per germline, CDR1 MNHNS and CDR2 SASEGT. The CDR3 loop is CASSERADGSYEQYF. In nucleotides, the CDR3 is TGTGCCAGCAGTGAACGGGCGGACGGGAGCTACGAGCAGTACTTC.

V is TRBV6-5 and J is TRBJ2-1, with 9 positions matching TRBD1. This CDR3 region has 15 residues. Germline V gene lookup returns CDR1 MNHEY and CDR2 SVGAGI. V was clipped by 3 bases and J by 5 bases; unmatched bases: 5. CDR3 sequence: CASSYGDRDHNEQFF. In nucleotides, the CDR3 is TGTGCCAGCAGTTATGGGGACAGGGACCACAATGAGCAGTTCTTC.

The chain carries TRBV29-1 and TRBJ1-1; tentative D call: TRBD1 (5 bases). Germline lookup yields CDR1 SQVTM and CDR2 ANQGSEA. The CDR3 loop spans 13 amino acids. V lost 1 base and J lost 1, with 7 bases in between. The CDR3 bases are TGCAGCGTTGAAGGGCAGGGGAACACTGAAGCTTTCTTT. Translated, it gives CSVEGQGNTEAFF.

The genes are TRBV6-5 and TRBJ1-2; possibly TRBD1 for D (5 bases). The CDR3 totals 14 residues. Trimming took 5 bases from V and 0 from J, leaving 10 bases between them. Germline lookup yields CDR1 MNHEY and CDR2 SVGAGI. The CDR3 nucleotides read TGTGCCAGCAGTAGAGACAGAACTAACTATGGCTACACCTTC. It encodes CASSRDRTNYGYTF.

The chain couples TRBV19 to TRBJ1-2, with D possibly being TRBD1 (6 bases). This CDR3 is built from 14 residues. The V gene's germline CDR1 is LNHDA and CDR2 SQIVND (reference sequence). V lost 7 bases and J lost 8, with 20 bases in between. The CDR3 sequence: CASKGDPRLDGYTF. The CDR3, as DNA: TGTGCCAGTAAGGGGGACCCGCGTCTCGACGGCTACACCTTC.

The chain employs TRBV12-1 and TRBJ2-7; TRBD1 is taken as the D call from the table, unchecked against the DNA. TRBV12-1 is a recognized pseudogene. The CDR3 is 17 residues long. The CDR3 loop reads CASSFATDRGGSYEQYF. The CDR3 DNA reads TGTGCCAGCAGCTTTGCCACTGACAGGGGTGGCTCCTACGAGCAGTACTTC.

The chain couples TRBV2 to TRBJ2-5; 8 bases match TRBD1. V gave up 6 bases and J gave up 4 bases; unmatched junction bases: 7. This CDR3 region has 14 residues. CDR1 is SNHLY, CDR2 FYNNEI, per germline. Written as DNA, the CDR3 is TGTGCCAGCAGGCCCGACAGGGGTGGAGAGACCCAGTACTTC. Residues: CASRPDRGGETQYF.

The sample holds a few counts of this clone. The chain has TRBV7-9 and TRBJ2-5, with a tentative D call TRBD2 (7 bases). V was clipped by 3 bases and J by 4 bases, with 9 bases between them. This CDR3 is 13 amino acids long. Per germline, CDR1 SEHNR and CDR2 FQNEAQ (reference sequence). DNA for the CDR3: TGTGCCAGCAGCTTTAGGGGGGGAGAGACCCAGTACTTC. Amino acid sequence: CASSFRGGETQYF.